This TCR beta chain was found in a study of cytomegalovirus exposure and HLA in healthy donors. The V end lost 7 bases, the J end lost 0 bases, and 16 bases lay between the germline ends. The CDR3 totals 15 residues. The germline gives CDR1 MNHEY, CDR2 SVGAGI. With 60 Vbeta and 13 Jbeta primers, the PCR was carried out. Profiled with immunoSEQ multiplex PCR; TCRdb holds only in-frame clones, not every one. Of hundreds of thousands of clones in the sample, about 89% were seen once. The chain has TRBV6-5 and TRBJ2-7; a possible D gene is TRBD2 (7 bases). This TCR was recovered from a woman aged 18-29 years in good health and CMV-seronegative. Sequencing was done on a sample of PBMCs. DNA of the CDR3: TGTGCCAGCACCCAGGAGGGGGGGAGCTCCTACGAGCAGTACTTC. It specifies CASTQEGGSSYEQYF.